Each of the 30 T cell receptor beta chains below was sequenced from the same sample in a study of shared clonotypes between healthy human individuals (dated by TCRdb to the early 2020s). For the CD8 naive samples, CD45RO-negative cells were positively selected for CCR7, yielding a CD45RA+CCR7+ population from which TemRA cells were excluded. Library preparation employed the immunoSEQ multiplex PCR assay. TCRdb limited this immuneACCESS table to in-frame rearrangements with V and J called. A share of clones is missing; checked studies link under half to unresolved V genes, and the rest is unexplained. The sample includes just over 2,000,000 clones, with roughly 95% observed a single time. More than 0.95% of the sample is taken by the ten largest. Sequenced sample: naive CD8+ T cells sorted from blood. In light of the paper, this sample's cell subset or site label describes: CD45RA+CCR7+. These TCRs come from a man between 18 and 35 years old in good health.

The CDR3 nucleotides read TGTGCCAGTACCCCGGGGGGGAACTATGGCTACACCTTC. It is translated as CASTPGGNYGYTF. The chain links TRBV19 to TRBJ1-2; weak D call: TRBD1 (5 bases). Trimming left V 7 bases short and J 2 bases short, with 11 bases between. Per germline, CDR1 LNHDA and CDR2 SQIVND (reference sequence). The CDR3 has 13 amino acids.

This chain uses TRBV27 with TRBJ1-4; D unresolved. The V and J ends lost 4 bases and 8 bases respectively, with 8 bases between them. The length of the CDR3 is 12 residues. CDR1 and CDR2 (germline): MNHEY, SMNVEV (reference sequence). CDR3 DNA: TGTGCCAGCAGTTACGTGGGCGAAAAACTGTTTTTT. This translates into CASSYVGEKLFF.

V usage is TRBV4-3 and J usage is TRBJ2-1; possible D gene TRBD1, 6 bases. Germline CDR1 LGHNA, CDR2 YSLEER. The CDR3 totals 16 residues. V lost 0 bases to trimming and J lost 2 bases, with 11 bases between them. CDR3 coding DNA: TGCGCCAGCAGCCAAGAGGTTGGGGGCCCCTACAATGAGCAGTTCTTC. Amino acid sequence: CASSQEVGGPYNEQFF.

The chain joins TRBV5-1 to TRBJ2-7; 7 bases match TRBD2. This CDR3 region has 17 residues. V was pared by 0 bases and J by 2 bases, with 11 bases of the junction left unmatched. CDR1 is SGHRS, CDR2 YFSETQ, per germline. Here the CDR3 reads CASSLGASGGLAYEQYF. CDR3 bases: TGCGCCAGCAGCTTGGGGGCTAGCGGCGGTCTGGCCTACGAGCAGTACTTC.

The V gene is TRBV9, the J gene TRBJ2-7; 7 nucleotides match TRBD2. The CDR3 has 13 residues. With 3 bases clipped from V and 3 bases from J, the junction kept 3 bases outside the gene matches. CDR1 and CDR2 from the germline V gene are SGDLS and YYNGEE. Written as DNA, the CDR3 is TGTGCCAGCAGCGCCCCTAGCGGCTACGAGCAGTACTTC. Translation gives CASSAPSGYEQYF.

J is TRBJ2-7 and V is TRBV7-9; TRBD2 matches 8 bases. The J segment lost 2 bases and the V segment lost 5 bases, leaving 5 bases of the junction unmatched. Germline V lookup: CDR1 SEHNR, CDR2 FQNEAQ (reference sequence). CDR3 size: 14 residues. CDR3 bases: TGTGCCAGCAGCCCCGGGACTAGGACCTACGAGCAGTACTTC. Translated, it gives CASSPGTRTYEQYF.

The chain carries TRBV10-1 and TRBJ2-7; tentative D call: TRBD1 (5 bases). This CDR3 spans 13 amino acids. The germline V gene has CDR1 WNHNN and CDR2 SYGVQD (reference sequence). Trimming took 2 bases from V and 6 from J, leaving 11 bases between them. The chain's CDR3 is CASSEQGLSEQYF. The CDR3 coding sequence is TGCGCCAGCAGTGAGCAGGGTCTAAGCGAGCAGTACTTC.

The genes are TRBV10-1 and TRBJ2-4, with D uncertain. Trimming pared 8 bases from V and 0 bases from J, leaving 20 bases between. Germline values: CDR1 WNHNN, CDR2 SYGVQD (reference sequence). The CDR3 length is 17 residues. As DNA, the CDR3 is TGCGCCAGCTTGACGCCGGAAAAAGTCCTAGCCAAAAACATTCAGTACTTC. This encodes CASLTPEKVLAKNIQYF.

The chain employs TRBV19 and TRBJ1-1; TRBD1 is a possible D gene (6 bases). V lost 6 bases to trimming and J lost 0 bases, with 8 bases between them. This CDR3 comprises 13 residues. CDR1 LNHDA and CDR2 SQIVND come from the germline V gene (reference sequence). Written as DNA, the CDR3 is TGTGCCAGTAGGGACAGTCTGAACACTGAAGCTTTCTTT. As protein: CASRDSLNTEAFF.

To note about this clone: Other DNA sequences in this sample translate to the same CDR3. The V and J genes are TRBV6-1 and TRBJ2-2; tentative D call: TRBD1 (5 bases). CDR3 length equals 13 residues. The germline V gene has CDR1 MNHNS and CDR2 SASEGT. The V end was cut by 4 bases, the J end by 6 bases, with 9 bases between. The DNA of the CDR3 is TGTGCCAGCAGTGTCTTAGGGGCCGGGGAGCTGTTTTTT. It encodes CASSVLGAGELFF.

The genes are TRBV2 and TRBJ2-7; D perhaps matches TRBD1 (6 bases). Between the trimmed V and J ends, which lost 6 bases and 3 bases, there was a span of 12 bases. Germline V gives CDR1 SNHLY, CDR2 FYNNEI. This CDR3 is 13 amino acids long. The CDR3 sequence: CASRGAHNYEQYF. DNA of the CDR3: TGTGCCAGCAGGGGGGCCCATAACTACGAGCAGTACTTC.

The V gene is TRBV9, the J gene TRBJ1-1; no firm D call. Per the germline V gene, CDR1 is SGDLS and CDR2 is YYNGEE. Trimming removed 4 bases from V and 5 bases from J, with 18 bases in between. The CDR3 is 15 residues long. CDR3 sequence (DNA): TGTGCCAGCAGCTCACAAAATCTGGGTGAGACTGAAGCTTTCTTT. As protein: CASSSQNLGETEAFF. The full variable domain, completed using reference TRBV9 and TRBJ1-1, is DSGVTQTPKHLITATGQRVTLRCSPRSGDLSVYWYQQSLDQGLQFLIQYYNGEERAKGNILERFSAQQFPDLHSELNLSSLELGDSALYFCASSSQNLGETEAFFGQGTRLTVV.

Note on this clone: Different DNA sequences within this sample yield the same CDR3. CDR3 protein: CASSLRLNTEAFF. Written as DNA, the CDR3 is TGCGCCAGCAGCCTCCGTTTAAACACTGAAGCTTTCTTT. The genes are TRBV4-1 and TRBJ1-1; D ambiguous. This CDR3 comprises 13 residues. The V end was cut by 4 bases, the J end by 2 bases, with 8 bases between. Germline-derived CDR1 and CDR2 are MGHRA and YSYEKL.

The V call is TRBV4-1, the J call TRBJ1-4, with 8 nucleotides matching TRBD1. V was pared by 4 bases and J by 5 bases, with 12 bases of the junction left unmatched. The CDR3 is 17 amino acids. Germline assignment: CDR1 MGHRA and CDR2 YSYEKL. This CDR3 reads CASSPQISTGENEKLFF. CDR3 nucleotides: TGCGCCAGCAGCCCCCAAATCTCGACAGGGGAGAATGAAAAACTGTTTTTT.

The chain links TRBV9 to TRBJ1-2; a possible D gene is TRBD1 (6 bases). This CDR3 spans 14 amino acids. Germline lookup yields CDR1 SGDLS and CDR2 YYNGEE. The ends were cut back, 2 bases at V and 8 bases at J, with 16 bases in the middle. CDR3 sequence (DNA): TGTGCCAGCAGCGTTTCGACGGGGGCTCAAGGCTACACCTTC. It codes for CASSVSTGAQGYTF. Filled out from reference TRBV9 and TRBJ1-2, the complete variable domain reads DSGVTQTPKHLITATGQRVTLRCSPRSGDLSVYWYQQSLDQGLQFLIQYYNGEERAKGNILERFSAQQFPDLHSELNLSSLELGDSALYFCASSVSTGAQGYTFGSGTRLTVV.

This rearrangement joins TRBV13 to TRBJ2-7; a possible D gene is TRBD1 (6 bases). Germline values: CDR1 PRHDT, CDR2 FYEKMQ (reference sequence). The CDR3 loop spans 12 amino acids. Deletions cut 1 base from V and 6 bases from J, with 7 bases between. CDR3 loop: CASSLVQGEQYF. CDR3 DNA sequence: TGTGCCAGCAGCTTAGTACAGGGCGAGCAGTACTTC.

As concerns this clone: In the same sample, other DNA sequences code for this CDR3. The rearrangement links TRBV9 to TRBJ2-1; 10 positions match TRBD2. Losses at the gene ends were 2 bases for V and 8 bases for J; bases not matched to a gene: 7. Per the germline V gene, CDR1 is SGDLS and CDR2 is YYNGEE. The CDR3 totals 15 residues. The DNA for the CDR3 is TGTGCCAGCAGCGTCGGGGCTAGCGGGAGAGATGAGCAGTTCTTC. Translation: CASSVGASGRDEQFF.

The chain joins TRBV25-1 to TRBJ1-2; perhaps TRBD1 as D (5 bases). This CDR3 region has 11 residues. Trimming shortened V by 10 bases and J by 8 bases, and 14 bases separated the two germline ends. From germline, CDR1 is MGHDK and CDR2 SYGVNS. CDR3 sequence: CAIGTMGGYTF. For the CDR3, the DNA is TGTGCCATTGGGACTATGGGAGGCTACACCTTC.

The V gene is TRBV19, the J gene TRBJ2-7; 12 bases agree with TRBD1. With 8 bases clipped from V and 0 bases from J, the junction kept 11 bases outside the gene matches. The germline CDR1 and CDR2 sequences are LNHDA and SQIVND (reference sequence). The CDR3 covers 17 residues. The CDR3 nucleotides read TGTGCCAGTTCCGGGACAGGGGGCGGTGAAATCTCCTACGAGCAGTACTTC. It yields the protein CASSGTGGGEISYEQYF.

The sample holds one count of this clone. The V gene is TRBV4-1, the J gene TRBJ2-7, with D hard to call. The CDR3 loop spans 17 amino acids. The germline V gene has CDR1 MGHRA and CDR2 YSYEKL. V lost 4 bases, J lost 0 bases, and 19 bases lay in between. This CDR3 is CASSLLPDPRVSYEQYF. The CDR3 nucleotides are TGCGCCAGCAGCCTTCTCCCGGACCCACGAGTCTCCTACGAGCAGTACTTC.

The chain combines TRBV13 with TRBJ2-5, with TRBD1 matching over 7 bases. CDR3 length: 16 residues. Germline trimming cut 4 bases from V and 0 bases from J; bases unmatched to any gene: 8. CDR1 is PRHDT and CDR2 is FYEKMQ in the germline V gene (reference sequence). The CDR3 is CASSSGQVMYQETQYF. As DNA, the CDR3 is TGTGCCAGCAGCTCCGGACAGGTTATGTACCAAGAGACCCAGTACTTC.

J is TRBJ2-7 and V is TRBV9; no firm D call. From germline, CDR1 is SGDLS and CDR2 YYNGEE. The CDR3 is 15 residues long. V lost 1 base and J lost 0, with 11 bases in between. The CDR3 nucleotides read TGTGCCAGCAGCGTATCCAGCGCCAGCTCCTACGAGCAGTACTTC. It specifies CASSVSSASSYEQYF.

The rearrangement uses TRBV7-9 and TRBJ1-4; 8 bases match TRBD1. This CDR3 contains 15 residues. The germline V gene has CDR1 SEHNR and CDR2 FQNEAQ (reference sequence). V shed 5 bases and J 8 bases; nucleotides not matched to a gene: 10. This CDR3 is CASSPITGGMEKLFF. CDR3 bases: TGTGCCAGCAGCCCTATTACAGGGGGGATGGAAAAACTGTTTTTT.

The chain has TRBV29-1 and TRBJ2-1; 10 bases line up with TRBD2. CDR1 and CDR2 from the germline V gene are SQVTM and ANQGSEA. The CDR3 runs to 14 residues. V was clipped by 3 bases and J by 6 bases; unmatched bases: 5. CDR3 nucleotide sequence: TGCAGCGTTGATGCTAGCGGGAGCTCCAATGAGCAGTTCTTC. It yields the protein CSVDASGSSNEQFF.

This sequence joins TRBV29-1 and TRBJ2-1, with D possibly being TRBD2 (5 bases). Per the germline V gene, CDR1 is SQVTM and CDR2 is ANQGSEA. The CDR3 extends over 10 amino acids. Trimming took 7 bases from V and 5 from J, leaving 6 bases between them. The CDR3 sequence is CSGENNEQFF. The DNA for the CDR3 is TGCAGCGGGGAGAACAATGAGCAGTTCTTC.

Only one count was recorded for this clone. The rearrangement links TRBV5-5 to TRBJ2-3; no definite D call. In germline, CDR1 is SGHKS, CDR2 YYEKEE (reference sequence). Trimming removed 4 bases from V and 2 bases from J, with 23 bases in between. The CDR3 is made up of 18 amino acids. This CDR3 reads CASSIDRTGATYTDTQYF. CDR3 nucleotide sequence: TGTGCCAGCAGCATAGATCGTACCGGCGCCACGTACACAGATACGCAGTATTTT.

The chain joins TRBV7-9 to TRBJ2-1; 10 positions agree with TRBD1. The germline V gene encodes CDR1 SEHNR and CDR2 FQNEAQ (reference sequence). The CDR3 contains 16 residues. The ends lost 0 bases at V and 8 bases at J; junction bases unmatched: 7. DNA for the CDR3: TGTGCCAGCAGCTTAGCGGGACAGGGGAGGAGGTATGAGCAGTTCTTC. Its translation is CASSLAGQGRRYEQFF.

The CDR3 sequence: CASSASRGGFETQHF. The CDR3 DNA reads as TGTGCCAGCAGTGCCTCCCGCGGGGGTTTTGAGACCCAGCATTTT. The rearrangement links TRBV2 to TRBJ1-5; possibly TRBD1 for D (5 bases). This CDR3 has 15 amino acids. Looked up from germline, CDR1 is SNHLY and CDR2 is FYNNEI. Deletions cut 4 bases from V and 11 bases from J, with 21 bases between.

This clone was detected only once. The gene calls are TRBV27 and TRBJ1-6; tentative D call: TRBD1 (6 bases). V gave up 2 bases and J gave up 7 bases, with 15 bases separating them. The length of the CDR3 is 16 residues. CDR1 is MNHEY and CDR2 is SMNVEV in the germline V gene (reference sequence). The CDR3 DNA follows: TGTGCCAGCAGTTTAGAAGTTCGGGGGCCAAATTCACCCCTCCACTTT. Its translation: CASSLEVRGPNSPLHF.

As to this clone: The same CDR3 is also encoded by other DNA sequences in this sample. CDR3 residues: CASSPGGTYGYTF. The CDR3 DNA is TGTGCCAGCAGCCCAGGGGGTACCTATGGCTACACCTTC. V usage is TRBV27 and J usage is TRBJ1-2, with 7 bases that match TRBD1. The germline gives CDR1 MNHEY, CDR2 SMNVEV (reference sequence). V lost 6 bases and J lost 4; bases outside the gene matches: 5. The CDR3 is made up of 13 amino acids.